These T cell receptor beta chains were read from a single sample in a study of T-cell reconstitution after alpha-beta-depleted transplantation in children. TCRdb called the PCR reads again in MiXCR, with one record for every CDR3 protein. The sample includes about 980,000 distinct CDR3 sequences, 25% to 30% of them seen just once. Sequenced here: PBMCs, mostly from graft donor cells, sampled 360 days after TCRalphabeta/CD19-depleted stem cell transplant. The receptors stem from a boy under two years old who had a stem cell transplant for SCID, so the T cells may come from the graft donor. Both conserved end residues are part of each CDR3. The D gene is left open where the match is weak. Size values are once, few and many counts, or a class for expanded clones, and some rows have none.

V,size,J,D,length,DNA,CDR3
TRBV6-1,.,TRBJ2-5,TRBD2,14,TGTGCCAGCTCCGCCCGGGGGGGCGGAGAGACCCAGTACTTC,CASSARGGGETQYF
TRBV4-3,few,TRBJ1-1,.,16,TGCGCCAGCAGCCAAGGAGGGTTTCAGTGGGGTCATGAAGCTTTCTTT,CASSQGGFQWGHEAFF
TRBV15,.,TRBJ2-2,.,16,TGTGCCACCAGCAGAGATTGGGAGTCCCGAGGAGGGGAGCTGTTTTTT,CATSRDWESRGGELFF
TRBV5-1,.,TRBJ1-2,.,14,TGCGCCAGCAGCCTACGGGACGGTGACTATGGCTACACCTTC,CASSLRDGDYGYTF
TRBV9,.,TRBJ2-1,TRBD2,15,TGTGCCAGCAGCGCTCTAGCGGCCTCCTACAATGAGCAGTTCTTC,CASSALAASYNEQFF
TRBV7-9,few,TRBJ1-5,.,12,TGTGCCAGCGGGAGCATCAATCAGCCCCAGCATTTT,CASGSINQPQHF
TRBV29-1,.,TRBJ2-4,.,14,TGCAGCGCTAGAGAGGACGGACACCGGAACATTCAGTACTTC,CSAREDGHRNIQYF
TRBV6-1,few,TRBJ2-1,.,13,TGTGCCAGCACCACCGGGGGGCTCAATGAGCAGTTCTTC,CASTTGGLNEQFF
TRBV10-3,few,TRBJ2-3,TRBD1,13,TGTGCCATCAACGACAGGGGGGGAGATACGCAGTATTTT,CAINDRGGDTQYF
TRBV12-3/TRBV12-4,few,TRBJ2-1,.,14,TGTGCCAGCAGTTTTCAAGCCTCCTACAATGAGCAGTTCTTC,CASSFQASYNEQFF
TRBV3-1,few,TRBJ2-1,.,16,TGTGCCAGCAGCCGCGCCGCGATTCTCTCCTACAATGAGCAGTTCTTC,CASSRAAILSYNEQFF
TRBV12-3/TRBV12-4,few,TRBJ2-6,.,14,TGTGCCAGCAGTCCCGCTCTAGGGGCCAACGTCCTGACTTTC,CASSPALGANVLTF
TRBV12-3/TRBV12-4,many,TRBJ2-2,TRBD2,15,TGTGCCAGCAGCAGTAGCGGGGGGTACACCGGGGAGCTGTTTTTT,CASSSSGGYTGELFF
TRBV2,.,TRBJ1-1,.,13,TGTGCCAGCAGTCCTCCAGGGGTGACTGAAGCTTTCTTT,CASSPPGVTEAFF
TRBV6-1,few,TRBJ2-1,.,16,TGTGCCAGCGAATCGGCGTGGAAAACGGTCTACAATGAGCAGTTCTTC,CASESAWKTVYNEQFF
TRBV12-3/TRBV12-4,few,TRBJ1-4,TRBD1,16,TGTGCCAGCAGTGGCCTGGGACAGCCAACTAATGAAAAACTGTTTTTT,CASSGLGQPTNEKLFF
TRBV29-1,.,TRBJ2-3,.,14,TGCAGCGTTGGGAGAGTGCTAGGCACAGATACGCAGTATTTT,CSVGRVLGTDTQYF
TRBV12-3/TRBV12-4,.,TRBJ2-3,.,15,TGTGCCAGCCGATTCTCCCGGGGATTCACAGATACGCAGTATTTT,CASRFSRGFTDTQYF
TRBV5-4,.,TRBJ1-2,.,13,TGTGCCAGCAGCGCCCGAGGGGCGAATGGCTACACCTTC,CASSARGANGYTF
TRBV7-9,.,TRBJ1-5,TRBD1,14,TGTGCCAGCAGCTTAGAGGGACAGGGGCAGCCCCAGCATTTT,CASSLEGQGQPQHF
TRBV9,few,TRBJ2-1,.,16,TGTGCCAGCAGCGTAGATGGTGTGGATATCTACAATGAGCAGTTCTTC,CASSVDGVDIYNEQFF
TRBV9,few,TRBJ1-2,.,14,TGTGCCAGCAGCGTAGAGAGCCAGGGCTATGGCTACACCTTC,CASSVESQGYGYTF
TRBV6-5,few,TRBJ2-3,TRBD2,16,TGTGCCAGCAGTTACTATCAAGCGGGGGGGCCAGATACGCAGTATTTT,CASSYYQAGGPDTQYF
TRBV9,.,TRBJ1-4,TRBD1,16,TGTGCCAGCAGCGTAGAGGACAGGGCCCTCGGAGAAAAACTGTTTTTT,CASSVEDRALGEKLFF
TRBV10-2,.,TRBJ1-3,.,14,TGCGCCAGCACCGGCGGGGAGAATGGAAACACCATATATTTT,CASTGGENGNTIYF
TRBV29-1,.,TRBJ2-7,.,11,TGCAGCGGTGGGTCGTCCTACGAGCAGTACTTC,CSGGSSYEQYF
TRBV4-1,few,TRBJ2-7,.,9,TGCGCCAGCAGCCCTAGAAGATACTTC,CASSPRRYF
TRBV15,.,TRBJ1-6,.,14,TGTGCCACCAGCAGAGGAAGCGAGGATTCACCCCTCCACTTT,CATSRGSEDSPLHF
TRBV7-9,few,TRBJ2-3,TRBD1,17,TGTGCCAGCAGCCCAAAGTCGGGACAGGGGAGGGGAGATACGCAGTATTTT,CASSPKSGQGRGDTQYF
TRBV29-1,.,TRBJ2-7,TRBD1,14,TGCAGCGTTGAAGGGACAGGGGTTTCCTACGAGCAGTACTTC,CSVEGTGVSYEQYF
TRBV24-1,few,TRBJ2-6,TRBD1,17,TGTGCCACCAGTGACTCGACAGGGGCCTCTGGGGCCAACGTCCTGACTTTC,CATSDSTGASGANVLTF
TRBV4-3,.,TRBJ1-3,TRBD1,16,TGCGCCAGCAGCCAGACTAACAGGGGACCCGGAAACACCATATATTTT,CASSQTNRGPGNTIYF
TRBV29-1,few,TRBJ2-3,TRBD2,14,TGCAGCGCCACTCCGGGACTAGCAGCAGATACGCAGTATTTT,CSATPGLAADTQYF
TRBV12-3/TRBV12-4,.,TRBJ2-6,TRBD1,17,TGTGCCAGCAGGGTCGGGACAGGAGGCTCTGGGGCCAACGTCCTGACTTTC,CASRVGTGGSGANVLTF
TRBV12-3/TRBV12-4,many,TRBJ1-1,.,11,TGTGCCAGCAGTTTCAACACTGAAGCTTTCTTT,CASSFNTEAFF
TRBV25-1,few,TRBJ2-1,.,15,TGTGCCAGCAGTGGGGGGGGCCCCAGGGGCAATGAGCAGTTCTTC,CASSGGGPRGNEQFF
TRBV5-1,.,TRBJ2-1,.,16,TGCGCCAGCAGCTTGGGCCTGACAGCAATAAACAATGAGCAGTTCTTC,CASSLGLTAINNEQFF
TRBV12-3/TRBV12-4,.,TRBJ1-2,TRBD1,15,TGTGCCAGCAGTTTCGGGACAGGGAACGCCTATGGCTACACCTTC,CASSFGTGNAYGYTF
TRBV29-1,.,TRBJ2-3,TRBD1,15,TGCAGCGTCCAACGGCCGGGACAGCACACAGATACGCAGTATTTT,CSVQRPGQHTDTQYF
TRBV6-4,few,TRBJ2-2,.,13,TGTGCCAGCAGTGCCGCGGGCACCGGGGAGCTGTTTTTT,CASSAAGTGELFF
TRBV9,few,TRBJ2-2,.,15,TGTGCCAGCAGCGTAGAGGGGGTAAACACCGGGGAGCTGTTTTTT,CASSVEGVNTGELFF
TRBV16,few,TRBJ1-5,.,16,TGTGCCAGCAGCCAAGGGGGAGTGACCTCCGTTGGGCCCCAGCATTTT,CASSQGGVTSVGPQHF